The clone carrying this T cell receptor (beta chain) appeared a few times. As yet, its antigen is unknown. This specimen belongs to a study of T cell repertoires in cytomegalovirus infection. J was trimmed by 4 bases and V by 5 bases; bases with no gene match: 12. Germline CDR1 MNHNS, CDR2 SASEGT. The length of the CDR3 is 18 residues. TCRdb itself ran the reads through MiXCR, one entry per CDR3 protein. Of some 700,000 distinct CDR3 sequences listed, around 31% are singletons. The rearrangement links TRBV6-1 to TRBJ2-3, with TRBD2 matching 13 bases. The source was cultured PBMCs, collected from culture after CMV antigen stimulation. This clonotype was sampled from a human donor in good health (CMV status not recorded). Some clones in this sample may be carry-over from other donors' samples. CDR3 sequence: CASSQRRTSGGEADTQYF. In nucleotides, the CDR3 is TGTGCCAGCAGTCAAAGGAGGACTAGCGGGGGAGAAGCAGATACGCAGTATTTT.